This T cell receptor beta chain was identified in a study of CD8+ T cells in alopecia areata (dated by TCRdb to the late 2010s). In terms of the full investigation: In both human patients and the C3H/HeJ mouse model, the study applied high-throughput TCRbeta sequencing to look at T cell clonal expansion in alopecia areata. On the human side, TCRbeta sequencing was run on scalp tissue and on sorted CD4+ and CD8+ peripheral blood T cells from healthy controls and from alopecia areata patients with either patchy or totalis/universalis disease. Clonality in the scalp was compared among normal scalp (n=4), patchy alopecia areata scalp (n=8), and alopecia totalis/universalis scalp (n=8). RNA was obtained with the PAXgene miRNA kit for fixed scalp, the miRNeasy kit for PBMCs, and the RNeasy kit for mouse skin. immunoSEQ multiplex PCR using 35 Vbeta forward primers and 13 Jbeta reverse primers was used to amplify TCRbeta CDR3 regions. Beyond this particular receptor, the publication reports: Lesional scalp, especially in alopecia totalis/universalis, showed higher clonality and more expanded CD8+ clones than normal scalp, suggesting antigenic drive. Resident alphabeta T cells in normal human skin are also sequenced, complicating scalp TCR repertoire analysis, unlike mouse skin dominated by gammadelta T cells. TCR sequences shared between patients were less clear than in mice, possibly partly because of HLA diversity in the patient population.

Regarding this clone: It has no known antigen specificity. No much larger clone exists at a distance of one base, and base qualities are not known.

Receptor amplification or capture employed the immunoSEQ multiplex PCR assay. RNA was extracted from all samples and reverse transcribed into cDNA as template for TCR sequencing. First-strand cDNA was synthesized using SuperScript III with a 2:1 mix of oligo-dT and random hexamers. Amplification bias was assessed with a synthetic immune receptor repertoire, and residual bias was removed computationally. As for how the authors treated the data: Raw reads were preprocessed for error removal, and CDR3 was defined according to IMGT conventions as running from the conserved cysteine to phenylalanine. Clonality was computed by normalizing Shannon entropy by log2 of the number of productive unique TCRs and subtracting the result from 1. Scalp TCRbeta sequences were cross-referenced with sorted blood CD4 and CD8 repertoires so that the CD4 or CD8 identity of scalp clones could be inferred. As stored in TCRdb, this immuneACCESS dataset retains in-frame rearrangements with V and J assigned. A fraction of the clones does not appear; measured against another copy, unresolved V genes explain less than half of the discrepancy, and the remainder lacks a known reason. D and trimming come from the DNA, and the V and J calls and clone size come from that table. The sample data list around 35,000 clones, and about 60% of these were observed just once. 40% of the sample comes from the top ten.

Lesional scalp punch biopsies and peripheral blood were obtained from alopecia areata patients. PBMCs were isolated by density centrifugation and stained for CD3, CD4 and CD8, after which CD4+ and CD8+ T cells were sorted on a FACSAria. As part of a multicenter biomarker study, untreated alopecia areata patients were recruited. Blood CD8+ T cells from roughly 5 biomarker-study patients were further sorted into NKG2D-low and NKG2D-high fractions. Trimming removed 8 bases from V and 5 bases from J; the gene matches leave 9 bases unexplained. Its CDR3 holds 14 amino acids, cysteine through phenylalanine. The CDR3 DNA has 42 bases and is translated from base 1. The CDR1 and CDR2 encoded by the germline V gene are SNHLY and FYNNEI.

Sequenced: NKG2D-high CD8+ T cells sorted from blood. This specimen's cell subset or site label, per the study, means: sorted CD8+ NKG2D-high blood T cells. The origin of this receptor is a human donor with alopecia areata. The sequence links TRBV2 to TRBJ2-5; 9 junctional bases match TRBD2. The CDR3 region reads CASRGRALGETQYF. DNA sequence: TGTGCCAGCCGCGGGAGGGCCCTAGGCGAGACCCAGTACTTC.